The clone carrying this T cell receptor beta chain has a single count. Germline CDR1 and CDR2: MGHDK and SYGVNS. This CDR3 region has 14 residues. V was clipped by 8 bases and J by 4 bases, with 17 bases between them. Regarding time point: pretreatment peripheral blood. Patient sample counts ranged from 1 to 8, pretreatment and on-treatment. This record belongs to a study of PD-L1 blockade in urothelial cancer. Across the study: Analyses were performed on blood at 3 weeks after treatment start (the second dose) and at 6 weeks.

The investigators introduced synthetic TCR analog templates into each PCR as spikes. Sequencing used immunoSEQ multiplex PCR; TCRdb keeps in-frame clones, though not all of them. The sample shows 58,000 or so clones, about 76% of them seen only once. The chain employs TRBV25-1 and TRBJ2-5; tentative D call: TRBD2 (7 bases). This specimen was PBMCs, taken around atezolizumab (anti-PD-L1) treatment. This sequence originates from a man in his sixties or seventies with urothelial cancer. CDR3: CASAGQRGLETQYF. In DNA form, the CDR3 reads TGTGCCAGCGCTGGACAGCGGGGCCTAGAGACCCAGTACTTC.